This is a list of T cell receptor beta chains from one sample in a study of blood T cell repertoires in COVID-19. Repertoires were generated with immunoSEQ multiplex PCR, while TCRdb's copy carries only in-frame clones and drops some. The sample yields some 200,000 clones, 70% to 90% seen once. The sequencing input was PBMCs or T cells enriched from blood (not recorded which). All receptors derive from a young woman who had recovered from COVID-19. Both conserved end residues are part of each CDR3. Fields, in order: D gene, V gene, J gene, clone size, CDR3 DNA, CDR3 protein. The D gene is left open where the match is weak. A row's size may be missing; if present it is once, few, many or a size class.

d_call: TRBD2; v_call: TRBV5-1; j_call: TRBJ2-2; clone_size: -; cdr3_nt: TGCGCCAGCAGCTTGGGTCGGCGGGAGGCCAAGAACACCGGGGAGCTGTTTTTT; cdr3_aa: CASSLGRREAKNTGELFF
d_call: TRBD1; v_call: TRBV19; j_call: TRBJ2-2; clone_size: -; cdr3_nt: TGTGCCAGTAGCAGGGACAGGGGGCTTCAGGGAGACACCGGGGAGCTGTTTTTT; cdr3_aa: CASSRDRGLQGDTGELFF
d_call: TRBD1; v_call: TRBV9; j_call: TRBJ2-2; clone_size: -; cdr3_nt: TGTGCCAGCAGCGTAGATGAGGGGGCTTTCACCGGGGAGCTGTTTTTT; cdr3_aa: CASSVDEGAFTGELFF
d_call: TRBD1; v_call: TRBV7-9; j_call: TRBJ1-2; clone_size: -; cdr3_nt: TGTGCCAGCAGCTTGGGGACAGGGATCGGGGGCTACACCTTC; cdr3_aa: CASSLGTGIGGYTF
d_call: -; v_call: TRBV27; j_call: TRBJ2-3; clone_size: -; cdr3_nt: TGTGCCAGCAGCGCCGGCACAGGGGAGGCAGATACGCAGTATTTT; cdr3_aa: CASSAGTGEADTQYF
d_call: -; v_call: TRBV4-1; j_call: TRBJ1-4; clone_size: -; cdr3_nt: TGCGCCAGCAGCCAAGAAATGACAGACGAAAAACTGTTTTTT; cdr3_aa: CASSQEMTDEKLFF
d_call: -; v_call: TRBV7-9; j_call: TRBJ2-7; clone_size: few; cdr3_nt: TGTGCCAGTTCCCCGGGAGTCCCTCGTAACGAGCAGTACTTC; cdr3_aa: CASSPGVPRNEQYF
d_call: TRBD2; v_call: TRBV7-4; j_call: TRBJ2-3; clone_size: -; cdr3_nt: TGTGCCAGCAGCTCAGAGGGGACTAGCGGTACCTGGACAGATACGCAGTATTTT; cdr3_aa: CASSSEGTSGTWTDTQYF
d_call: -; v_call: TRBV20-1; j_call: TRBJ1-1; clone_size: -; cdr3_nt: TGCAGTGCTAGTCTCGCCGGAGAGGCTTTCTTT; cdr3_aa: CSASLAGEAFF
d_call: TRBD2; v_call: TRBV7-8; j_call: TRBJ2-7; clone_size: once; cdr3_nt: TGTGCCAGCAGCGCTGGGACTAGCGGTTATCTTACCTACGAGCAGTACTTC; cdr3_aa: CASSAGTSGYLTYEQYF
d_call: TRBD1; v_call: TRBV6-5; j_call: TRBJ1-2; clone_size: -; cdr3_nt: TGTGCCAGCAGCTGGACAGGGTGGGGTGGCTACACCTTC; cdr3_aa: CASSWTGWGGYTF
d_call: -; v_call: TRBV29-1; j_call: TRBJ1-2; clone_size: -; cdr3_nt: TGCAGCGTTGAAGAAGGGGGGGATCTTAACTATGGCTACACCTTC; cdr3_aa: CSVEEGGDLNYGYTF
d_call: -; v_call: TRBV3-1/TRBV3-2; j_call: TRBJ1-6; clone_size: few; cdr3_nt: TGTGCCAGCAGCCAAGCCGTGGGGGGGCCGGGGTCACCCCTCCACTTT; cdr3_aa: CASSQAVGGPGSPLHF
d_call: TRBD1; v_call: TRBV5-1; j_call: TRBJ1-3; clone_size: once; cdr3_nt: TGCGCCAGCAGCCCCAGACGTGACAGGGGGCTTGGAAACACCATATATTTT; cdr3_aa: CASSPRRDRGLGNTIYF
d_call: -; v_call: TRBV7-2; j_call: TRBJ2-3; clone_size: -; cdr3_nt: TGTGCCAGCAGCCCGACTAGTTTGGGGGATACGCAGTATTTT; cdr3_aa: CASSPTSLGDTQYF
d_call: TRBD2; v_call: TRBV9; j_call: TRBJ2-3; clone_size: -; cdr3_nt: TGTGCCAGCAGCGTGGCGGGACTAGCGGGAGGAGATACGCAGTATTTT; cdr3_aa: CASSVAGLAGGDTQYF
d_call: TRBD2; v_call: TRBV4-1; j_call: TRBJ2-5; clone_size: -; cdr3_nt: TGCGCCAGCAGCCGGTCTAGCGGGAGGGGAGGGTTCCAAGAGACCCAGTACTTC; cdr3_aa: CASSRSSGRGGFQETQYF
d_call: -; v_call: TRBV28; j_call: TRBJ1-3; clone_size: -; cdr3_nt: TGTGCCAGCAGTCTTGGAGAGACCATATATTTT; cdr3_aa: CASSLGETIYF
d_call: TRBD2; v_call: TRBV6-2/TRBV6-3; j_call: TRBJ2-2; clone_size: -; cdr3_nt: TGTGCCAGCAGTTACGGACTAGCTGCGGAGCTGTTTTTT; cdr3_aa: CASSYGLAAELFF
d_call: TRBD2; v_call: TRBV7-9; j_call: TRBJ2-7; clone_size: -; cdr3_nt: TGTGCCAGCAGCTCCGGTCTAGCGGGAAACTACGAGCAGTACTTC; cdr3_aa: CASSSGLAGNYEQYF
d_call: -; v_call: TRBV25-1; j_call: TRBJ2-1; clone_size: -; cdr3_nt: TGTGCCAGCAGTGAAAACAGGGATGAGCAGTTCTTC; cdr3_aa: CASSENRDEQFF
d_call: -; v_call: TRBV27; j_call: TRBJ2-7; clone_size: -; cdr3_nt: TGTGCCAGCAGTTCGACAGGTTCCTACGAGCAGTACTTC; cdr3_aa: CASSSTGSYEQYF
d_call: -; v_call: TRBV4-2; j_call: TRBJ2-7; clone_size: -; cdr3_nt: TGTGCCAGCAGCCAAGAGGCGAGAGGGAACTACGAGCAGTACTTC; cdr3_aa: CASSQEARGNYEQYF
d_call: TRBD1; v_call: TRBV6-1; j_call: TRBJ2-7; clone_size: -; cdr3_nt: TGTGCCAGCAGTGGGTTGTTTCGACAGGGCGGAAACGAGCAGTACTTC; cdr3_aa: CASSGLFRQGGNEQYF
d_call: -; v_call: TRBV19; j_call: TRBJ1-5; clone_size: -; cdr3_nt: TGTGCCAGTAGTATGCGGAGGGGCGTAGGTCAGCCCCAGCATTTT; cdr3_aa: CASSMRRGVGQPQHF
d_call: -; v_call: TRBV7-9; j_call: TRBJ1-1; clone_size: -; cdr3_nt: TGTGCCAGCAGCTTTCGTCAGGCTAACACTGAAGCTTTCTTT; cdr3_aa: CASSFRQANTEAFF
d_call: -; v_call: TRBV6-5; j_call: TRBJ1-1; clone_size: -; cdr3_nt: TGTGCCAGCAGTTACGCTCCCAGGGGCTACACTGAAGCTTTCTTT; cdr3_aa: CASSYAPRGYTEAFF
d_call: -; v_call: TRBV28; j_call: TRBJ2-7; clone_size: -; cdr3_nt: TGTGCCAGCCAGAGGGACTACGAGCAGTACTTC; cdr3_aa: CASQRDYEQYF
d_call: -; v_call: TRBV11-2; j_call: TRBJ1-1; clone_size: -; cdr3_nt: TGTGCCAGCAGCTTATTGACTGGGGCTCCGAACACTGAAGCTTTCTTT; cdr3_aa: CASSLLTGAPNTEAFF
d_call: -; v_call: TRBV4-1; j_call: TRBJ2-6; clone_size: -; cdr3_nt: TGCGCCAGCAGCCAACTCTCCGGTTCTGGGGCCAACGTCCTGACTTTC; cdr3_aa: CASSQLSGSGANVLTF
d_call: TRBD1; v_call: TRBV23-1; j_call: TRBJ1-2; clone_size: -; cdr3_nt: TGCGCCAGCAGTCAATGGGGGTTGGGGACAGATCCTGGCTACACCTTC; cdr3_aa: CASSQWGLGTDPGYTF
d_call: -; v_call: TRBV5-8; j_call: TRBJ2-5; clone_size: -; cdr3_nt: TGTGCCAGCAGTGAGGTGGAGACCCAGTACTTC; cdr3_aa: CASSEVETQYF
d_call: -; v_call: TRBV30; j_call: TRBJ2-2; clone_size: -; cdr3_nt: TGTGCCTGGAGTGGGGAGGTCGGGGAGCTGTTTTTT; cdr3_aa: CAWSGEVGELFF
d_call: TRBD1; v_call: TRBV25-1; j_call: TRBJ2-7; clone_size: -; cdr3_nt: TGTGCCAGCAGTGAGACAGGGGGCATCGGTAGGGAGCAGTACTTC; cdr3_aa: CASSETGGIGREQYF
d_call: -; v_call: TRBV16; j_call: TRBJ2-1; clone_size: -; cdr3_nt: TGTGCCAGCAGCCCTCCGGACAGGGACTATTCAGGGCATGAGCAGTTCTTC; cdr3_aa: CASSPPDRDYSGHEQFF
d_call: TRBD1; v_call: TRBV9; j_call: TRBJ1-3; clone_size: -; cdr3_nt: TGTGCCAGCAGCGGGACAGGGACTATTGGGAACACCATATATTTT; cdr3_aa: CASSGTGTIGNTIYF
d_call: -; v_call: TRBV7-8; j_call: TRBJ2-7; clone_size: -; cdr3_nt: TGTGCCAGCAGCTTAGGCGGCCTGCCTCTTTCCTACGAGCAGTACTTC; cdr3_aa: CASSLGGLPLSYEQYF
d_call: TRBD2; v_call: TRBV6-2/TRBV6-3; j_call: TRBJ2-1; clone_size: -; cdr3_nt: TGTGCCAGCAGTCGGTTCCTAGCGGGAGGGTTCAATGAGCAGTTCTTC; cdr3_aa: CASSRFLAGGFNEQFF
d_call: TRBD2; v_call: TRBV11-1; j_call: TRBJ2-3; clone_size: -; cdr3_nt: TGTGCCAGCACCCTGAGCGGGACCACAGATACGCAGTATTTT; cdr3_aa: CASTLSGTTDTQYF
d_call: -; v_call: TRBV5-5; j_call: TRBJ1-2; clone_size: -; cdr3_nt: TGTGCCAGCAGCTTTAAAAGCGGAGACTATGGCTACACCTTC; cdr3_aa: CASSFKSGDYGYTF
d_call: -; v_call: TRBV10-3; j_call: TRBJ2-5; clone_size: -; cdr3_nt: TGTGCCATCAGTGATGCCGGCTCGGGAAGAGCCCAGTACTTC; cdr3_aa: CAISDAGSGRAQYF
d_call: TRBD2; v_call: TRBV6-6; j_call: TRBJ2-1; clone_size: -; cdr3_nt: TGTGCCAGCAGTCGCCTAGCGGGAGGGCCGGCCTACAATGAGCAGTTCTTC; cdr3_aa: CASSRLAGGPAYNEQFF
d_call: TRBD2; v_call: TRBV30; j_call: TRBJ2-3; clone_size: -; cdr3_nt: TGTGCCTGGAGTGCCATTGGCGGGAGTGAAACAGATACGCAGTATTTT; cdr3_aa: CAWSAIGGSETDTQYF
d_call: -; v_call: TRBV15; j_call: TRBJ1-5; clone_size: -; cdr3_nt: TGTGCCACCAGCAGAGGGGCAGGGAATCAGCCCCAGCATTTT; cdr3_aa: CATSRGAGNQPQHF
d_call: -; v_call: TRBV5-8; j_call: TRBJ2-7; clone_size: few; cdr3_nt: TGTGCCAGCAGCTCGCCACAGGGTAGGTTCTCCTACGAGCAGTACTTC; cdr3_aa: CASSSPQGRFSYEQYF
d_call: -; v_call: TRBV28; j_call: TRBJ1-2; clone_size: -; cdr3_nt: TGTGCCAGCAGGACAGACTATGGCTACACCTTC; cdr3_aa: CASRTDYGYTF
d_call: TRBD2; v_call: TRBV5-1; j_call: TRBJ2-3; clone_size: -; cdr3_nt: TGCGCCAGCAGCTTGGAAGGGGGACTAGCGGGAGCCTCAACAGATACGCAGTATTTT; cdr3_aa: CASSLEGGLAGASTDTQYF
d_call: -; v_call: TRBV5-1; j_call: TRBJ1-3; clone_size: -; cdr3_nt: TGCGCCAGCAGCTTGGAGCCCATCTCTGGAAACACCATATATTTT; cdr3_aa: CASSLEPISGNTIYF
d_call: TRBD2; v_call: TRBV27; j_call: TRBJ2-7; clone_size: -; cdr3_nt: TGTGCCAGCAGGCCCGGGGGGGAGATCTACGAGCAGTACTTC; cdr3_aa: CASRPGGEIYEQYF
d_call: TRBD1; v_call: TRBV30; j_call: TRBJ1-2; clone_size: -; cdr3_nt: TGTGCCTGGAGGGCAGGGGGCGACTATGGCTACACCTTC; cdr3_aa: CAWRAGGDYGYTF
d_call: -; v_call: TRBV28; j_call: TRBJ1-2; clone_size: -; cdr3_nt: TGTGCCAGCAGAATCCTAGCTAACTATGGCTACACCTTC; cdr3_aa: CASRILANYGYTF
d_call: -; v_call: TRBV3-1/TRBV3-2; j_call: TRBJ2-3; clone_size: -; cdr3_nt: TGTGCCAGCAGCCAACCCACGGGAGATACGCAGTATTTT; cdr3_aa: CASSQPTGDTQYF
d_call: -; v_call: TRBV20-1; j_call: TRBJ2-7; clone_size: -; cdr3_nt: TGCAGTGCTAGTACTAACTACGAGCAGTACTTC; cdr3_aa: CSASTNYEQYF
d_call: TRBD2; v_call: TRBV5-3; j_call: TRBJ2-5; clone_size: -; cdr3_nt: TGTGCCAGAACCCCCCGAGGGAGGGCACAGACCCAGTACTTC; cdr3_aa: CARTPRGRAQTQYF
d_call: -; v_call: TRBV9; j_call: TRBJ2-2; clone_size: -; cdr3_nt: TGTGCCAGCAGCGTAGGTACTACCGGGGAGCTGTTTTTT; cdr3_aa: CASSVGTTGELFF
d_call: -; v_call: TRBV28; j_call: TRBJ1-2; clone_size: -; cdr3_nt: TGTGCCAGCAAGAATGCAATGTGGAGGTATGGCTACACCTTC; cdr3_aa: CASKNAMWRYGYTF
d_call: -; v_call: TRBV10-3; j_call: TRBJ2-5; clone_size: -; cdr3_nt: TGTGCCATCAGTGAGTCGGGCGGGAAGGGACAAGAGACCCAGTACTTC; cdr3_aa: CAISESGGKGQETQYF
d_call: -; v_call: TRBV11-3; j_call: TRBJ2-1; clone_size: -; cdr3_nt: TGTGCCAGCGCGGGTAGCTCCTACAATGAGCAGTTCTTC; cdr3_aa: CASAGSSYNEQFF